Sequencing of this TCR beta chain was carried out in a study of graft-versus-host responses after intestinal transplantation. Broader study findings: Where graft-donor T cell macrochimerism was present, patients had high graft-versus-host to host-versus-graft clonal ratios in allografts.

Assay used: immunoSEQ multiplex PCR; TCRdb lists only in-frame clones, some missing. Seen here are several thousand clones, 65% to 85% observed once, and the top ten hold roughly 10%. This clone occurred a few times. As yet, its antigen is unknown. Intraepithelial and lamina propria lymphocytes were isolated from graft specimens. The CDR3 totals 15 residues. CDR1 and CDR2 from the germline V gene are SGHAT and FQNNGV. V lost 5 bases to trimming and J lost 7 bases; unmatched junction nucleotides: 9. This TCR came from a human patient who received an intestinal transplant, so some T cells may come from the graft donor. The input for sequencing was ileum tissue, taken about 130 days after transplant. The J gene is TRBJ2-2, the V gene TRBV11-2; 8 bases fit TRBD2. For the CDR3, the DNA is TGTGCCAGCAGCCTCCTAGGACTAGCTGGCGGGGAGCTGTTTTTT. It specifies CASSLLGLAGGELFF.